The text below deals with one TCR beta chain. The CDR3 runs 15 residues. V lost 2 bases and J 4 bases, leaving 14 bases between the germline ends. Germline CDR1 reads MNHEY; CDR2 reads SVGAGI. Unique molecular identifiers featured in how the TCRbeta library was prepared. MiXCR, applied by TCRdb to the PCR reads, yields one record per CDR3 protein. The table records roughly 610,000 distinct CDR3 sequences, about 10% of them present only once. The data were taken from a study of T-cell reconstitution after alpha-beta-depleted transplantation in children. Source: PBMCs from the stem cell graft donor, taken from the stem cell graft. The V call is TRBV6-5, the J call TRBJ2-5; tentatively, D is TRBD1 or TRBD2 (5 bases each). The sequence was obtained from a human donor who donated a stem cell graft to a child with acute myeloid leukemia. The CDR3 DNA sequence: TGTGCCAGCAGTTACCGGGGTAGAAGGGGAGAGACCCAGTACTTC. Translating it yields CASSYRGRRGETQYF.